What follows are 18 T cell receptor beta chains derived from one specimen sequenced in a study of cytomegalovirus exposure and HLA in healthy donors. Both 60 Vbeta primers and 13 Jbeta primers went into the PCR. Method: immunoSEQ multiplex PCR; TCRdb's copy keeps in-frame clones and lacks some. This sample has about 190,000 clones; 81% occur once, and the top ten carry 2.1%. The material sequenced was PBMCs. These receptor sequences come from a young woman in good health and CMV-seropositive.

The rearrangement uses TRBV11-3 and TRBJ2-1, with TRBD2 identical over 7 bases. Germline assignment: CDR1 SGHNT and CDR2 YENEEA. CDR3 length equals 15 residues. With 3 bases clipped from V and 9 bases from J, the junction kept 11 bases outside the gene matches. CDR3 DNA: TGTGCCAGCAGCTTGGGGGGGGTGCGGTGGTTTGAGCAGTTCTTC. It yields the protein CASSLGGVRWFEQFF.

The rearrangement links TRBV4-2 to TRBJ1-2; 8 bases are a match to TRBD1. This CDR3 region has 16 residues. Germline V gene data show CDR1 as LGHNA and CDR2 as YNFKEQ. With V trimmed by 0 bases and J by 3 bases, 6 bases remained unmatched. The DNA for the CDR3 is TGTGCCAGCAGCCAAGAGTTTGAGACAGGGGACTATGGCTACACCTTC. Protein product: CASSQEFETGDYGYTF.

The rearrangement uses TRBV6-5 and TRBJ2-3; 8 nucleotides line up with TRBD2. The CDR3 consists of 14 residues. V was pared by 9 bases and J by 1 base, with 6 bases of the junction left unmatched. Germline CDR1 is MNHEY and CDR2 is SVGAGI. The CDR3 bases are TGTGCCAGAAAACGGGGGGGCGGCACAGATACGCAGTATTTT. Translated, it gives CARKRGGGTDTQYF.

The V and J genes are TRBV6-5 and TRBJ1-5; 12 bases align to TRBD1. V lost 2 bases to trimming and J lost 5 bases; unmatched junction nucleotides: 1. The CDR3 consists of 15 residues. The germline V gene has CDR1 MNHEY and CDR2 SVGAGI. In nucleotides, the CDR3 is TGTGCCAGCAGTTACGGGACAGGGGGCGATCAGCCCCAGCATTTT. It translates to CASSYGTGGDQPQHF.

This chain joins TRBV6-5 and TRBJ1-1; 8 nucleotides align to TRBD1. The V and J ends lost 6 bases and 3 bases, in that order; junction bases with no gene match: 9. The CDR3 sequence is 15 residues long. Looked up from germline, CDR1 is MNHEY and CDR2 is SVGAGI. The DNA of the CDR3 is TGTGCCAGCAGAGCGAATGACAGGGGTGACACTGAAGCTTTCTTT. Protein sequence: CASRANDRGDTEAFF.

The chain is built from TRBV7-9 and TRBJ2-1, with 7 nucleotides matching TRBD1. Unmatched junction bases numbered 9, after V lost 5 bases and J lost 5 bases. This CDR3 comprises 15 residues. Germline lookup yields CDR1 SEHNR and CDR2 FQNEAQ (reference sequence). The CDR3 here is CASSQRDRENNEQFF. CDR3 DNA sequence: TGTGCCAGCAGCCAGAGAGACAGGGAAAACAATGAGCAGTTCTTC.

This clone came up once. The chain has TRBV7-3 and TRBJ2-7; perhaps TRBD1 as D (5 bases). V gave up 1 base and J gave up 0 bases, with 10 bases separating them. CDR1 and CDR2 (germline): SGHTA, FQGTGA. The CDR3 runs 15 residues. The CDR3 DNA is TGTGCCAGCAGCTTAATGTCAGGGATCTCCTACGAGCAGTACTTC. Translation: CASSLMSGISYEQYF.

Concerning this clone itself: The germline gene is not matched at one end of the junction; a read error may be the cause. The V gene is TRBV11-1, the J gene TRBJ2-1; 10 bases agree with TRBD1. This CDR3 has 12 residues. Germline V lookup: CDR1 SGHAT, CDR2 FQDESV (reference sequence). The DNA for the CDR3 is TGTGCCAGCAGCAATCCCGGGACAGGGGATCTCTTC. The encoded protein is CASSNPGTGDLF. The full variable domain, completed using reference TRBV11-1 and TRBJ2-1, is EAEVAQSPRYKITEKSQAVAFWCDPISGHATLYWYRQILGQGPELLVQFQDESVVDDSQLPKDRFSAERLKGVDSTLKIQPAELGDSAMYLCASSNPGTGDLFGPGTRLTVL.

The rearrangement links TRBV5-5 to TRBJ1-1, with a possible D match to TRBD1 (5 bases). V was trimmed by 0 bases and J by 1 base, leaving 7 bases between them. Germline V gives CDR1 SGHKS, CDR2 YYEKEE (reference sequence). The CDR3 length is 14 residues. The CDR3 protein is CASSLEGPNTEAFF. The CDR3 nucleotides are TGTGCCAGCAGCTTGGAGGGGCCGAACACTGAAGCTTTCTTT.

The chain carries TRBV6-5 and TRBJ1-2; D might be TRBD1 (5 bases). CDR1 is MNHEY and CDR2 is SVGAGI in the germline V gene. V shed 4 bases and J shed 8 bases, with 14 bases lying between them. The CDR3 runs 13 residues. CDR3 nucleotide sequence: TGTGCCAGCAGTTTGCCGGGGGTCGGAGGCTACACCTTC. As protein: CASSLPGVGGYTF.

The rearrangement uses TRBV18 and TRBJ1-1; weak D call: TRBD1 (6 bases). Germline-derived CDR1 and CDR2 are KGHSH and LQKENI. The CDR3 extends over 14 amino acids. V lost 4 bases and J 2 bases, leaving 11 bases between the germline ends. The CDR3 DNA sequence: TGTGCCAGCTCACTTCAGGGGTCTAACACTGAAGCTTTCTTT. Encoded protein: CASSLQGSNTEAFF. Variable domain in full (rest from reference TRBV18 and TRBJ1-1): NAGVMQNPRHLVRRRGQEARLRCSPMKGHSHVYWYRQLPEEGLKFMVYLQKENIIDESGMPKERFSAEFPKEGPSILRIQQVVRGDSAAYFCASSLQGSNTEAFFGQGTRLTVV.

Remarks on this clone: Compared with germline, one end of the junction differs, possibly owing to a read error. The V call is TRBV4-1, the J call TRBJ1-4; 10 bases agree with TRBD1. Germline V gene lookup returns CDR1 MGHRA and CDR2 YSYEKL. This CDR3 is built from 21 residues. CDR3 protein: CASSLLTGGVSRVWTNEKLLF. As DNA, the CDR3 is TGCGCCAGCAGCCTATTGACAGGGGGCGTATCTAGAGTTTGGACTAATGAAAAACTGCTTTTT.

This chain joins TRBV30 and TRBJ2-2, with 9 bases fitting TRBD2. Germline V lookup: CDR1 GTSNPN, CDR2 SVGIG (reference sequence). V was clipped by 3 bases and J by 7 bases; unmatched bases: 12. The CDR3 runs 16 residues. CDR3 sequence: CAWRRFSRGGHGELFF. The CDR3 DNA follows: TGTGCCTGGAGGAGGTTCTCGCGGGGGGGCCACGGGGAGCTGTTTTTT.

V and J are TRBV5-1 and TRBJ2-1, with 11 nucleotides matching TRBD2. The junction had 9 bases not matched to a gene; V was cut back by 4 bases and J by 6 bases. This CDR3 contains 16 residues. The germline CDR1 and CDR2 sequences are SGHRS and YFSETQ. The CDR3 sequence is CASSGLAGGSFNEQFF. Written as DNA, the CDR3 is TGCGCCAGCAGCGGTCTAGCGGGGGGCTCGTTCAATGAGCAGTTCTTC.

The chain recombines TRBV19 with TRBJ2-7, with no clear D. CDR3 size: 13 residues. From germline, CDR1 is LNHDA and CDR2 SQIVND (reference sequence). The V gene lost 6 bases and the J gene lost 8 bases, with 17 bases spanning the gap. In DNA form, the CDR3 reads TGTGCCAGTAGCCATGCAGGTCAGGCTCAGCAGTACTTC. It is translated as CASSHAGQAQQYF.

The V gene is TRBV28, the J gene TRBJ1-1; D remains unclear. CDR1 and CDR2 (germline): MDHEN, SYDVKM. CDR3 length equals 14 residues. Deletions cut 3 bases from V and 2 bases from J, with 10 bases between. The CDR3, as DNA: TGTGCCAGCAGTTTTCTCCCAGGAAACACTGAAGCTTTCTTT. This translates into CASSFLPGNTEAFF.

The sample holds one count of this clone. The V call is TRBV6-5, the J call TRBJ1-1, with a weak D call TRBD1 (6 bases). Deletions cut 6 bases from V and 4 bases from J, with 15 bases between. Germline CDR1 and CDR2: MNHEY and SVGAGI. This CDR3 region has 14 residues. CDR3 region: CASSSRGAVTEAFF. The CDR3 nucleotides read TGTGCCAGCAGCTCACGGGGGGCTGTCACTGAAGCTTTCTTT.

CDR3 residues: CASSQSPGLAADTQYF. In nucleotides, the CDR3 is TGCGCCAGCAGCCAATCTCCGGGACTAGCTGCAGATACGCAGTATTTT. The V and J genes are TRBV4-3 and TRBJ2-3, with 9 bases lining up with TRBD2. The V segment lost 2 bases and the J segment 4 bases; nucleotides outside the gene matches: 7. CDR3 length: 16 residues. Per germline, CDR1 LGHNA and CDR2 YSLEER.